This TCR beta chain was found in a study of T cell changes during pregnancy in multiple sclerosis. Sequencing was performed with immunoSEQ multiplex PCR; in TCRdb, only in-frame clones are kept and a portion is missing. This table has over 80,000 clones, over 75% appearing once. Trimming left V 2 bases short and J 0 bases short, with 6 bases between. CDR3 length equals 14 residues. Germline V lookup: CDR1 SEHNR, CDR2 FQNEAQ (reference sequence). V is TRBV7-9 and J is TRBJ2-3; D gene uncertain. The material was peripheral blood, obtained in the second trimester of pregnancy. The TCR sequence derives from a female donor in good health, enrolled as a control in a pregnancy study. The CDR3 loop reads CASSLTQSTDTQYF. CDR3 DNA: TGTGCCAGCAGCTTAACACAGAGCACAGATACGCAGTATTTT.